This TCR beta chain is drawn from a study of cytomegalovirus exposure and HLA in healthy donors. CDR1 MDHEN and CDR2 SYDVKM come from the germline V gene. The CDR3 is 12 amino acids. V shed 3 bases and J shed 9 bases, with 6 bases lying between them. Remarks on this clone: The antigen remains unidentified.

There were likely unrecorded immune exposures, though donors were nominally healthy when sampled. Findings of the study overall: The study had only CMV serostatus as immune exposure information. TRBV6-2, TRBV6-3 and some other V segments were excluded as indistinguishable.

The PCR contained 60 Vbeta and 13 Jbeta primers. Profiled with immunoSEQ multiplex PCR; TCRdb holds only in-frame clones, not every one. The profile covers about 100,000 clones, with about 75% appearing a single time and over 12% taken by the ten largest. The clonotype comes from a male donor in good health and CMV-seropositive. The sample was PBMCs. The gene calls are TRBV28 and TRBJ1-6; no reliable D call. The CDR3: CASSFLFSPLHF. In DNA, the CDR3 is TGTGCCAGCAGTTTTCTCTTTTCACCCCTCCACTTT.